The 26 T cell receptor beta chains given below trace back to one sample, sequenced in a study of cytomegalovirus exposure and HLA in healthy donors. The PCR made use of 60 Vbeta and 13 Jbeta primers. Profiled with immunoSEQ multiplex PCR; TCRdb holds only in-frame clones, not every one. The sample carries about 130,000 clones, about four fifths recorded once. Material for sequencing was PBMCs. The receptors here all came from a man younger than 35 in good health and CMV-seronegative.

This sequence joins TRBV5-4 and TRBJ2-7; D is possibly TRBD1 (6 bases). Germline V gene data show CDR1 as SGHNT and CDR2 as YYREEE (reference sequence). This CDR3 is 14 amino acids long. Trimming took off 0 bases at V and 7 bases at J, with 14 bases between the two ends. The CDR3 reads CASSLAGQRGEQYF. CDR3 in DNA: TGTGCCAGCAGCTTGGCCGGGCAAAGGGGGGAGCAGTACTTC.

A few counts support this clone. The V call is TRBV4-1, the J call TRBJ1-2; the D is unclear. Germline V gene lookup returns CDR1 MGHRA and CDR2 YSYEKL. The CDR3 runs 15 residues. The germline V and J ends were trimmed by 0 bases and 3 bases, with 11 bases remaining between them. The DNA of the CDR3 is TGCGCCAGCAGCCAAGATACCGCGGCAGACTATGGCTACACCTTC. It encodes CASSQDTAADYGYTF.

The J gene is TRBJ2-2, the V gene TRBV18; D perhaps matches TRBD2 (5 bases). The CDR3 is 15 residues long. V lost 2 bases to trimming and J lost 5 bases, with 12 bases between them. Germline CDR1 reads KGHSH; CDR2 reads LQKENI. Written as DNA, the CDR3 is TGTGCCAGCTCACCAATAGCCCGGGAAACCGGGGAGCTGTTTTTT. Encoded protein: CASSPIARETGELFF.

This rearrangement joins TRBV28 to TRBJ1-5, with 8 bases identical to TRBD1. V shed 6 bases, J shed 2 bases, and the junction held 12 bases outside the gene matches. The V gene's germline CDR1 is MDHEN and CDR2 SYDVKM. The CDR3 runs 17 residues. The CDR3, as DNA: TGTGCCAGCAGCACCGGACAGGGTCGAGGCGGCAATCAGCCCCAGCATTTT. Protein product: CASSTGQGRGGNQPQHF.

V and J are TRBV27 and TRBJ2-2; D is possibly TRBD1 (5 bases). This CDR3 is built from 15 residues. The germline V and J ends were trimmed by 6 bases and 0 bases, with 11 bases remaining between them. In germline, CDR1 is MNHEY, CDR2 SMNVEV (reference sequence). CDR3 amino acids: CASSKGRANTGELFF. DNA for the CDR3: TGTGCCAGCAGCAAAGGCAGGGCGAACACCGGGGAGCTGTTTTTT.

The chain combines TRBV5-1 with TRBJ1-3; D call uncertain. The CDR3 length is 17 residues. Germline CDR1 SGHRS, CDR2 YFSETQ. Deletions cut 0 bases from V and 0 bases from J, with 13 bases between. CDR3 DNA: TGCGCCAGCAGCTTGGCGACCCTACGGGACTCTGGAAACACCATATATTTT. Amino acids: CASSLATLRDSGNTIYF. Drawing the rest from reference TRBV5-1 and TRBJ1-3, the complete variable domain is KAGVTQTPRYLIKTRGQQVTLSCSPISGHRSVSWYQQTPGQGLQFLFEYFSETQRNKGNFPGRFSGRQFSNSRSEMNVSTLELGDSALYLCASSLATLRDSGNTIYFGEGSWLTVV.

V and J are TRBV7-2 and TRBJ2-7; D ambiguous. Germline V lookup: CDR1 SGHTA, CDR2 FQGNSA. This CDR3 contains 13 residues. V lost 5 bases and J 7 bases, leaving 15 bases between the germline ends. CDR3 sequence reads: CASSNPGVREQYF. As DNA, the CDR3 is TGTGCCAGCAGCAACCCAGGCGTCCGGGAGCAGTACTTC.

The chain is built from TRBV18 and TRBJ1-1; the D is unclear. The length of the CDR3 is 18 residues. The V end lost 3 bases, the J end lost 0 bases, and 20 bases lay between the germline ends. Germline V gives CDR1 KGHSH, CDR2 LQKENI. Written as DNA, the CDR3 is TGTGCCAGCTCACCCATAAGGCGAGGAGGGCCAATGAACACTGAAGCTTTCTTT. Translated: CASSPIRRGGPMNTEAFF.

This clone has only a few counts. The chain employs TRBV27 and TRBJ1-5; D is possibly TRBD1 (6 bases). The CDR3 is 14 amino acids. Germline lookup yields CDR1 MNHEY and CDR2 SMNVEV (reference sequence). The ends were cut back, 6 bases at V and 4 bases at J, with 13 bases in the middle. DNA for the CDR3: TGTGCCAGCAGAACAGGGTTTGGTAATCAGCCCCAGCATTTT. Residues: CASRTGFGNQPQHF.

This clone was detected only a few times. The chain uses TRBV19 and TRBJ1-1, with D possibly matching TRBD1 (5 bases). The CDR3 contains 13 residues. V shed 7 bases and J shed 2 bases, with 11 bases lying between them. The germline V gene encodes CDR1 LNHDA and CDR2 SQIVND (reference sequence). CDR3 DNA sequence: TGTGCCAGTAAGAGACAGAGCAACACTGAAGCTTTCTTT. Its protein product is CASKRQSNTEAFF.

This rearrangement joins TRBV6-5 to TRBJ2-4; 7 bases are shared with TRBD1. Germline CDR1 MNHEY, CDR2 SVGAGI. This CDR3 spans 14 amino acids. Unmatched junction bases numbered 6, after V lost 7 bases and J lost 3 bases. The CDR3 DNA sequence: TGTGCCAGCACCACGACAGGGAGCAAAAACATTCAGTACTTC. It translates to CASTTTGSKNIQYF.

This clone has only a few counts. V and J are TRBV27 and TRBJ1-1, with D maybe TRBD1 (5 bases). Between the trimmed V and J ends, which lost 6 bases and 4 bases, there was a span of 12 bases. CDR3 length: 13 residues. Germline CDR1 MNHEY, CDR2 SMNVEV (reference sequence). CDR3 bases: TGTGCCAGCAGCGAACAGGAGTTCACTGAAGCTTTCTTT. Translating gives CASSEQEFTEAFF.

This clone was seen a handful of times. This chain links TRBV5-4 with TRBJ2-7, with 10 bases matching TRBD1. The CDR3 sequence is 14 residues long. J lost 2 bases, V lost 4 bases, and 3 bases had no gene match. Germline CDR1 is SGHNT and CDR2 is YYREEE (reference sequence). CDR3 protein: CASSPGTGAYEQYF. CDR3 nucleotide sequence: TGTGCCAGCAGCCCGGGGACAGGGGCCTACGAGCAGTACTTC.

The genes are TRBV10-3 and TRBJ1-2; D is uncertain. Per the germline V gene, CDR1 is ENHRY and CDR2 is SYGVKD. V was cut by 2 bases and J by 6 bases, with 16 bases left in between. The length of the CDR3 is 15 residues. Here the CDR3 reads CAISEPGGGDDGYTF. The CDR3, as DNA: TGTGCCATCAGTGAGCCAGGCGGCGGGGATGATGGCTACACCTTC.

The chain combines TRBV6-4 with TRBJ2-7, with D perhaps matching TRBD1 (5 bases). Looked up from germline, CDR1 is MRHNA and CDR2 is SNTAGT. CDR3 length: 13 amino acids. Trimming left V 0 bases short and J 7 bases short, with 10 bases between. The CDR3 loop is CASSDSAGREQYF. CDR3 DNA: TGTGCCAGCAGTGACTCGGCAGGGCGAGAGCAGTACTTC.

This chain uses TRBV5-1 with TRBJ1-2; D call uncertain. This CDR3 has 15 amino acids. In germline, CDR1 is SGHRS, CDR2 YFSETQ. With 0 bases removed from V and 2 bases from J, the gap between germline ends came to 11 bases. The CDR3 bases are TGCGCCAGCAGCTTGGGTACGGGTTCGAACTATGGCTACACCTTC. As protein: CASSLGTGSNYGYTF.

V is TRBV9 and J is TRBJ2-5; no clear D. Between the trimmed V and J ends, which lost 2 bases and 5 bases, there was a span of 13 bases. CDR1 and CDR2 from the germline V gene are SGDLS and YYNGEE. There are 14 residues in the CDR3. CDR3 region: CASSVATARETQYF. CDR3 sequence (DNA): TGTGCCAGCAGCGTGGCGACGGCCAGGGAGACCCAGTACTTC.

The chain couples TRBV5-6 to TRBJ2-3, with 7 bases that match TRBD2. This CDR3 has 16 amino acids. The junction had 11 bases not matched to a gene; V was cut back by 4 bases and J by 3 bases. Germline V gene sequence: CDR1 SGHDT, CDR2 YYEEEE. CDR3 protein: CASSPVGGRGTDTQYF. Here the CDR3 DNA reads TGTGCCAGCAGCCCAGTGGGAGGGAGAGGAACAGATACGCAGTATTTT.

The J gene is TRBJ1-6, the V gene TRBV30; TRBD1 aligns across 9 bases. V lost 3 bases, J lost 6 bases, and 21 bases stayed unmatched. The CDR3 extends over 20 amino acids. The germline gives CDR1 GTSNPN, CDR2 SVGIG (reference sequence). The CDR3 DNA reads TGTGCCTGGAGGGGCTACAGGGGGCCTTTCCCACCAGAGATTAATTCACCCCTCCACTTT. This gives the protein CAWRGYRGPFPPEINSPLHF.

V usage is TRBV7-2 and J usage is TRBJ2-3; D is ambiguous. V lost 6 bases and J lost 3, with 7 bases in between. CDR1 and CDR2 from the germline V gene are SGHTA and FQGNSA. The CDR3 runs 12 residues. For the CDR3, the DNA is TGTGCCAGCAGTCCCTTTACAGATACGCAGTATTTT. Its protein product is CASSPFTDTQYF.

V is TRBV19 and J is TRBJ1-3, with 8 bases identical to TRBD1. CDR3 length: 13 residues. Germline V gene sequence: CDR1 LNHDA, CDR2 SQIVND (reference sequence). Trimming took 9 bases from V and 10 from J; bases not matched to a gene: 11. The CDR3 is CASLPRGRRTIYF. The CDR3 nucleotides are TGTGCCAGCCTACCCAGGGGGCGTCGGACCATATATTTT.

This chain connects TRBV11-2 to TRBJ1-1; no firm D call. Germline loops: CDR1 SGHAT, CDR2 FQNNGV. Trimming removed 5 bases from V and 6 bases from J, with 10 bases in between. The CDR3 is 12 amino acids. This chain's CDR3 is CASSPSGAEAFF. The CDR3 DNA is TGTGCCAGCAGCCCCTCGGGTGCTGAAGCTTTCTTT.

This clone was seen a handful of times. The V call is TRBV6-5, the J call TRBJ1-1, with D possibly being TRBD1 (5 bases). The CDR3 extends over 11 amino acids. V was cut by 6 bases and J by 8 bases, with 10 bases left in between. Germline V lookup: CDR1 MNHEY, CDR2 SVGAGI. The DNA of the CDR3 is TGTGCCAGCAGGAGGGACTCGGAAGCTTTCTTT. Its translation is CASRRDSEAFF.

This clone has a single count. The CDR3 DNA reads TGCGCCAGCAGTCGGGACTACACAGATACGCAGTATTTT. Translation: CASSRDYTDTQYF. The V and J genes are TRBV5-1 and TRBJ2-3; TRBD2 matches at 7 bases. J was trimmed by 2 bases and V by 5 bases; bases with no gene match: 2. The CDR3 totals 13 residues. Germline CDR1 is SGHRS and CDR2 is YFSETQ.

This clone came up a few times. The chain employs TRBV28 and TRBJ2-5, with 9 bases lining up with TRBD2. There are 15 residues in the CDR3. Germline V gives CDR1 MDHEN, CDR2 SYDVKM. Losses at the gene ends were 6 bases for V and 5 bases for J; bases not matched to a gene: 10. Here the CDR3 DNA reads TGTGCCAGCAGCCGCGCGGGACTAGCCGGGGAGACCCAGTACTTC. This codes for CASSRAGLAGETQYF.

The chain is built from TRBV28 and TRBJ2-6, with TRBD1 matching 9 bases. This CDR3 region has 16 residues. Germline trimming cut 4 bases from V and 2 bases from J; bases unmatched to any gene: 3. Germline V gene lookup returns CDR1 MDHEN and CDR2 SYDVKM. DNA for the CDR3: TGTGCCAGCAGTTCGGGACAGGGTGCTGGGGCCAACGTCCTGACTTTC. It specifies CASSSGQGAGANVLTF.